This T cell receptor beta chain was sequenced during a study of CD8 T cells in Susac syndrome. TEMRA cells were enriched by FACS, and CD4+ and CD8+ T cells were negatively isolated. CDR3 length: 11 residues. Germline CDR1 is SQVTM and CDR2 is ANQGSEA. V was cut by 3 bases and J by 5 bases, with 8 bases left in between. Reverse transcription of about 0.5 to 1 ug RNA used random hexamers. TCRdb analysed the immunoSEQ multiplex PCR reads with MiXCR anew, one entry per CDR3 protein. This table has roughly 150,000 distinct CDR3 sequences, approximately 95% appearing once. The sample comprised CD4+ T cells from PBMCs. This chain uses TRBV29-1 with TRBJ2-7, with a weak D call TRBD1 (6 bases). This TCR derives from a human donor with Susac syndrome. This chain's CDR3 is CSVDRGHEQYF. CDR3 sequence (DNA): TGCAGCGTTGACAGGGGCCACGAGCAGTACTTC.